Each of the 22 T cell receptor beta chains below was sequenced from the same sample in a study of immune characterization of retroperitoneal liposarcoma. Via MiXCR, TCRdb re-called the PCR reads, giving one row per CDR3 protein. The sample shows around 20,000 distinct CDR3 sequences, 37% of them seen only once. Sequenced material: blood. The receptors derive from a male donor with retroperitoneal liposarcoma.

The chain is built from TRBV5-6 and TRBJ1-1; no definite D call. Germline CDR1 reads SGHDT; CDR2 reads YYEEEE. Trimming shortened V by 2 bases and J by 13 bases, and 18 bases separated the two germline ends. The CDR3 covers 13 residues. CDR3 bases: TGTGCCAGCAGCTTAGATATATACCAAGTTGGTTTCTTT. Its protein is CASSLDIYQVGFF.

In this sample, this clonotype turned up many times. One end of the junction varies from germline; a read error may be responsible. The rearrangement links TRBV12-3 or TRBV12-4 to TRBJ2-5, with 7 bases lining up with TRBD1. This CDR3 is 11 amino acids long. As DNA, the CDR3 is TGTGCCAGCAGTGGACCCGGGACAGCAACCTTC. It yields the protein CASSGPGTATF.

This chain uses TRBV5-1 with TRBJ2-3; D unclear. The J call is doubtful: the DNA matches TRBJ2-1 better. This CDR3 contains 13 residues. Per the germline V gene, CDR1 is SGHRS and CDR2 is YFSETQ. CDR3 sequence: CASSPTIPETQFF. DNA of the CDR3: TGCGCCAGCAGCCCGACCATACCCGAGACCCAGTTCTTC.

The chain links TRBV6-2 or TRBV6-3 to TRBJ2-2, with 7 bases that match TRBD1. Per germline, CDR1 MNHEY and CDR2 SVGEGT. This CDR3 spans 15 amino acids. V lost 2 bases, J lost 4 bases, and 4 bases stayed unmatched. DNA for the CDR3: TGTGCCAGCAGTTACCTTGACAGGGCCACCGGGGAGCTGTTTTTT. Amino acid sequence: CASSYLDRATGELFF.

About this clonotype itself: The junction does not match germline at one end; this may be a read error. The CDR3 protein is CACSYRAQRSYEQYF. CDR3 coding DNA: TGTGCCTGCAGTTACCGGGCCCAGCGCTCCTACGAGCAGTACTTC. The gene calls are TRBV7-6 and TRBJ2-1; no clear D gene. The J call is doubtful: the DNA matches TRBJ2-7 better. The CDR3 sequence is 15 residues long. Per the germline V gene, CDR1 is SGHVS and CDR2 is FNYEAQ.

This clonotype was counted a few times. The J gene is TRBJ2-3, the V gene TRBV10-1; D may be TRBD1 (6 bases). The CDR3 length is 13 residues. Trimming removed 6 bases at V and 2 bases at J, with 9 bases between. Germline values: CDR1 WNHNN, CDR2 SYGVQD (reference sequence). The CDR3 reads CASSRGFTDTQYF. DNA of the CDR3: TGCGCCAGCAGCAGGGGTTTCACAGATACGCAGTATTTT.

This chain connects TRBV4-2 to TRBJ2-3, with 13 positions matching TRBD2. The J call may be in error: the DNA end matches TRBJ2-1 better. This CDR3 comprises 17 residues. Germline values: CDR1 LGHNA, CDR2 YNFKEQ. The CDR3 DNA sequence: TGTGCCAGCAGCCAAGATGGACTAGCGGGAGCTCGATACGAGCAGTTCTTC. Protein: CASSQDGLAGARYEQFF.

V and J are TRBV19 and TRBJ2-1; 10 bases fit TRBD1. TRBJ2-7 explains the end of the DNA better; the J call may be wrong. The CDR3 covers 14 residues. Germline values: CDR1 LNHDA, CDR2 SQIVND (reference sequence). The CDR3 DNA sequence: TGTGCCAGTAGTAGAGGGACAGGGGACTACGAGCAGTACTTC. It specifies CASSRGTGDYEQYF.

This clonotype was seen only a few times. For the CDR3, the DNA is TGTGCCAGCAGCTTAGGGACTAGCGGAACCTACGAGCAGTACTTC. Encoded protein: CASSLGTSGTYEQYF. This chain joins TRBV11-2 and TRBJ2-1; 10 nucleotides match TRBD2. The J call may be wrong; the DNA end is better matched by TRBJ2-7. The length of the CDR3 is 15 residues. Germline values: CDR1 SGHAT, CDR2 FQNNGV.

This clonotype turned up a few times. The rearrangement links TRBV7-2 to TRBJ1-1; 7 bases align to TRBD1. J lost 4 bases, V lost 5 bases, and 7 bases had no gene match. The CDR3 length is 14 residues. Germline values: CDR1 SGHTA, CDR2 FQGNSA. CDR3 loop: CASSDPTGPTEAFF. In DNA, the CDR3 is TGTGCCAGCAGCGACCCGACAGGGCCCACTGAAGCTTTCTTT.

Comment on this clonotype: Possible read error: a much larger clone is one base away. The V gene is TRBV6-9, the J gene TRBJ2-3, with D unresolved. The end of the DNA aligns better with TRBJ2-1, so the J call may be wrong. The germline gives CDR1 MNHGY, CDR2 SVAAGI. The CDR3 loop spans 11 amino acids. DNA for the CDR3: TGTGCCAGCTGTTATGCGGATGAGCAGTTCTTC. This sequence encodes CASCYADEQFF.

This clonotype was counted a few times. The chain combines TRBV7-2 with TRBJ2-1; 8 bases fit TRBD2. This CDR3 contains 15 residues. V was clipped by 5 bases and J by 7 bases; unmatched bases: 10. From germline, CDR1 is SGHTA and CDR2 FQGNSA. DNA of the CDR3: TGTGCCAGCAGCCCACAGATAGCGGGAAAGAATGAGCAGTTCTTC. This encodes CASSPQIAGKNEQFF. Complete variable domain (other parts from reference TRBV7-2 and TRBJ2-1): GAGVSQSPSNKVTEKGKDVELRCDPISGHTALYWYRQSLGQGLEFLIYFQGNSAPDKSGLPSDRFSAERTGGSVSTLTIQRTQQEDSAVYLCASSPQIAGKNEQFFGPGTRLTVL.

Worth noting for this clonotype: Here the CDR3 omits its conserved ending phenylalanine or tryptophan, so a read error is the likely source. The DNA is left out, because the CDR3 cannot be placed on it with certainty; the CDR3 is given as TCRdb lists it. The rearrangement uses TRBV6-5 and TRBJ2-5; the D call TRBD1 from the table was never checked on the DNA. Per the germline V gene, CDR1 is MNHEY and CDR2 is SVGAGI. A total of 14 residues make up the CDR3, ends included. This CDR3 is CASSSPQGGYEHLL.

This clonotype has ten or more counts. This sequence joins TRBV25-1 and TRBJ2-6; no firm D call. CDR1 is MGHDK and CDR2 is SYGVNS in the germline V gene. This CDR3 has 14 amino acids. The CDR3 nucleotides read TGTGCTTCTCGTAGTCATTCTGGGGCCAACGTCCTGACTTTC. This codes for CASRSHSGANVLTF.

In the case of this clonotype: No conserved phenylalanine or tryptophan ends this CDR3, so it is likely a read error. The limits of the CDR3 on the DNA are not certain, so only TCRdb's listed CDR3 is given. The V and J genes are TRBV7-4 and TRBJ2-3; the table's D call, TRBD1, has no DNA check behind it. Germline V lookup: CDR1 SGHVT, CDR2 SQSDAQ. The CDR3 sequence runs 18 residues, both termini included. Here the CDR3 reads CASSFPAPLQGRNTSSTS.

By share, this clonotype counts as medium-sized. One end of the junction varies from germline; a read error may be responsible. The chain employs TRBV7-9 and TRBJ2-1; 15 bases align to TRBD2. CDR1 is SEHNR and CDR2 is FQNEAQ in the germline V gene (reference sequence). CDR3 size: 18 residues. CDR3 nucleotides: TGTGCCAGCAGCGATGGGACTAGCGGGAGGATCTCCTCCAATGAGCAGTTCTTC. Translation gives CASSDGTSGRISSNEQFF.

The chain links TRBV6-1 to TRBJ1-1, with unresolved D. Trimming cost V 5 bases and J 7 bases, with 17 bases left between them. Per the germline V gene, CDR1 is MNHNS and CDR2 is SASEGT. The length of the CDR3 is 14 residues. CDR3 protein: CASSKDARLSEAFF. The CDR3 DNA follows: TGTGCCAGCAGTAAAGACGCCCGATTAAGTGAAGCTTTCTTT.

This clonotype is judged medium-sized. The genes are TRBV6-1 and TRBJ2-6; TRBD1 is a possible D gene (6 bases). The V end lost 4 bases, the J end lost 2 bases, and 9 bases lay between the germline ends. CDR3 size: 15 residues. In germline, CDR1 is MNHNS, CDR2 SASEGT. The CDR3 DNA sequence: TGTGCCAGCAGTGTACAGGGTGCTGGGGCCAACGTCCTGACTTTC. This gives the protein CASSVQGAGANVLTF.

About this clonotype itself: The junction shows a germline mismatch at one end, possibly a read error. V is TRBV6-1 and J is TRBJ2-2; D is undetermined. The CDR3 is 14 residues long. Per germline, CDR1 MNHNS and CDR2 SASEGT. In nucleotides, the CDR3 is TGTGCCAGCAGGCGTCAGACGAACACCGTGGAGCTGTTTTTT. It codes for CASRRQTNTVELFF.

The gene calls are TRBV5-1 and TRBJ2-3; D gene ambiguous. V lost 6 bases and J lost 0, with 8 bases in between. The germline CDR1 and CDR2 sequences are SGHRS and YFSETQ. The CDR3 length is 13 residues. CDR3 loop: CASTLPSTDTQYF. In DNA, the CDR3 is TGCGCCAGCACACTCCCTAGCACAGATACGCAGTATTTT.

In regard to this clonotype: An end of the junction differs from the germline gene, which may be a read error. The J gene is TRBJ2-1, the V gene TRBV6-6; 9 bases line up with TRBD1. The germline V gene has CDR1 MNHNY and CDR2 SVGAGI (reference sequence). CDR3 length: 15 amino acids. The CDR3 coding sequence is TGTGCCAGAAGCCCGGGACAGGGAGTCTACAATGAGCATTACTTC. As protein: CARSPGQGVYNEHYF.

This clonotype was detected ten times or more. The rearrangement links TRBV6-1 to TRBJ2-1; no clear D. Germline V gene sequence: CDR1 MNHNS, CDR2 SASEGT. V lost 4 bases, J lost 13 bases, and 20 bases lay in between. The CDR3 runs to 14 residues. CDR3 sequence (DNA): TGTGCCAGCAGTGGTCAGTATTTACAAGAGACCCAGTTCTTC. Residues: CASSGQYLQETQFF.